Listed below are T cell receptor beta chains from one sample, sequenced in a study of T-cell reconstitution after alpha-beta-depleted transplantation in children. TCRdb reanalysed the PCR reads using MiXCR and keeps one entry per CDR3 protein. The sample has roughly 670,000 distinct CDR3 sequences, 10% to 15% seen once. The sequencing here drew on PBMCs, taken before TCRalphabeta/CD19-depleted stem cell transplant. The receptors derive from a girl aged 2-15 years with congenital amegakaryocytic thrombocytopenia, due to receive a stem cell transplant. CDR3s include the opening cysteine and the closing phenylalanine or tryptophan. The D gene is left open where the match is weak. Clone size is shown for a subset of rows, as once, few, many or a class of expanded clone.

-	many	TRBV27	TRBJ2-2	TGTGCCAGCAGCCCACTTGGGGGCGCAGCCGGGGAGCTGTTTTTT	CASSPLGGAAGELFF
TRBD1	many	TRBV10-3	TRBJ1-2	TGTGCCATCAGTGAGCGACAGGGGGAAAGCGATGGCTACACCTTC	CAISERQGESDGYTF
TRBD2	few	TRBV20-1	TRBJ2-7	TGCAGTGCTAGGTTCTCCGGGACTAGCGGTACCTACGAGCAGTACTTC	CSARFSGTSGTYEQYF
-	many	TRBV7-2	TRBJ2-3	TGTGCCAGCAGCTTTACGGCAGATACGCAGTATTTT	CASSFTADTQYF
-	-	TRBV27	TRBJ2-1	TGTGCCAGCAGTCCCCCTGCGGGATTGGGGTCGGGGCAGTTCTTC	CASSPPAGLGSGQFF
-	-	TRBV20-1	TRBJ1-4	TGCAGTGCTAGGCCGGAGAATGAAAAACTGTTTTTT	CSARPENEKLFF
TRBD2	few	TRBV19	TRBJ2-2	TGTGCCAGCTATGGGCCCTTAGCGGGACTCAGTCGGGAGCTGTTTTTT	CASYGPLAGLSRELFF
-	many	TRBV5-6	TRBJ2-7	TGTGCCAGCAGCTTGGGACCCCTGGGCTACGAGCAGTACTTC	CASSLGPLGYEQYF
TRBD2	few	TRBV10-3	TRBJ2-3	TGTGCCGCTAGGGGACTAGCGGAAACAGATACGCAGTATTTT	CAARGLAETDTQYF
-	many	TRBV24-1	TRBJ2-3	TGTGCCACCAGTGACCGCCGGGACCCCACAGATACGCAGTATTTT	CATSDRRDPTDTQYF
TRBD2	many	TRBV5-5	TRBJ2-3	TGTGCCAGCAGCTTGGACGGGAGGGCGAGTGTGAGAGATACGCAGTATTTT	CASSLDGRASVRDTQYF
TRBD1	-	TRBV7-9	TRBJ2-7	TGTGCCAGCAGCGGAGGACAGGGAGGAGGCGAGCAGTACTTC	CASSGGQGGGEQYF
TRBD2	once	TRBV2	TRBJ2-1	TGTGCCTTCTGTCAAGGACTAGCGGGATCGTTTTTCTTCTTCGATGAGCAGTTCTTC	CAFCQGLAGSFFFFDEQFF
TRBD2	-	TRBV7-9	TRBJ2-7	TGTGCCAGCAGAAATACGGGGGGAGCGTTTTCCTACGAGCAGTACTTC	CASRNTGGAFSYEQYF
-	many	TRBV11-2	TRBJ2-3	TGTGCCAGCAGCCCGTACGGCCGGCTGACAGATACGCAGTATTTT	CASSPYGRLTDTQYF
-	-	TRBV7-2	TRBJ2-2	TGTGCCAGCAGCTTGATTCCAGGGGCGAACACCGGGGAGCTGTTTTTT	CASSLIPGANTGELFF
TRBD2	many	TRBV15	TRBJ2-1	TGTGCCACCAGCAGAGATCGGCTAGCGGGTGAGCAGTTCTTC	CATSRDRLAGEQFF
TRBD2	-	TRBV2	TRBJ2-1	TGTGCCACCAAAGAGGGACTAGCGGATTACAATGAGCAGTTCTTC	CATKEGLADYNEQFF
TRBD1	many	TRBV29-1	TRBJ1-5	TGCAGCGTTGGAAGGGACAGGTATCAGCCCCAGCATTTT	CSVGRDRYQPQHF
TRBD2	few	TRBV6-1	TRBJ2-5	TGTGCCAGCAGTGAAGTGGGGTGGAGCGGGAGTCTTCCAGAGACCCAGTACTTC	CASSEVGWSGSLPETQYF
-	-	TRBV29-1	TRBJ2-6	TGCAGCGTTGAAGGACAGAACGGGGCCAACGTCCTGACTTTC	CSVEGQNGANVLTF
TRBD1	many	TRBV20-1	TRBJ1-2	TGCAGTGCTCTCCCGACAGGGGGGTACGGCTACACCTTC	CSALPTGGYGYTF
TRBD2	many	TRBV7-9	TRBJ2-1	TGTGCCAGCAGCTCGCTCCTAGCGGGAGGGGGTAATGAGCAGTTCTTC	CASSSLLAGGGNEQFF
TRBD1	few	TRBV30	TRBJ2-3	TGTGCCTGGAGTGAGGGGGCCGGGGCGGATACGCAGTATTTT	CAWSEGAGADTQYF
-	few	TRBV5-6	TRBJ1-1	TGTGCCAGCAGCCGAATTTTAGGGGGGAACACTGAAGCTTTCTTT	CASSRILGGNTEAFF
-	many	TRBV5-1	TRBJ1-4	TGCGCCAGCAGCCCACTTGGGCCTGCAACTAATGAAAAACTGTTTTTT	CASSPLGPATNEKLFF
-	-	TRBV20-1	TRBJ2-2	TGCAGTGCTAGAGTAGGTGGGCCCCACTCCGGGGAGCTGTTTTTT	CSARVGGPHSGELFF
-	many	TRBV5-1	TRBJ1-1	TGCGCCAGCAGGGTGGGGGGCGCGCCAGCTTTCTTT	CASRVGGAPAFF
-	few	TRBV20-1	TRBJ2-3	TGCAGTGCCGCAGGAATCGGAGATACGCAGTATTTT	CSAAGIGDTQYF
-	many	TRBV7-9	TRBJ2-7	TGTGCCAGCAGTTTGGCAGTCTACGAGCAGTACTTC	CASSLAVYEQYF
TRBD1	many	TRBV18	TRBJ1-1	TGTGCCAGCTCACAAAGCAGGGGGCTGAACACTGAAGCTTTCTTT	CASSQSRGLNTEAFF
TRBD1	few	TRBV12-3/TRBV12-4	TRBJ1-2	TGTGCCAGCAGCCTGACAGGGTTAGATGGCTACACCTTC	CASSLTGLDGYTF
TRBD1	few	TRBV18	TRBJ2-3	TGTGCCAGCTCATCAGGGGGAATCACAGATACGCAGTATTTT	CASSSGGITDTQYF
-	many	TRBV12-3/TRBV12-4	TRBJ2-3	TGTGCCAGCAGTTTAGAGTTGGCAGATACGCAGTATTTT	CASSLELADTQYF
-	few	TRBV7-8	TRBJ1-2	TGTGCCAGCAGCTTAGGCATTAACTATGGCTACACCTTC	CASSLGINYGYTF
TRBD1	-	TRBV5-1	TRBJ2-1	TGCGCCAGCAGACACACAGGGGGTGGGGTTGAGCAGTTCTTC	CASRHTGGGVEQFF
TRBD2	-	TRBV20-1	TRBJ2-7	TGCAGTGTAGTTCCTAGCGGGAGATTCGAGCAGTACTTC	CSVVPSGRFEQYF
-	many	TRBV27	TRBJ2-1	TGTGCCAGCAGTTTATGGCCCGCGTTCGATGAGCAGTTCTTC	CASSLWPAFDEQFF
TRBD2	few	TRBV5-1	TRBJ2-1	TGCGCCAACTGGACTAGCGGGAGAAAGGGCGGCTACAATGAGCAGTTCTTC	CANWTSGRKGGYNEQFF
TRBD1	-	TRBV28	TRBJ2-5	TGTGCCAGCAGCAAGGCCGGACAGGGGAAGGAGACCCAGTACTTC	CASSKAGQGKETQYF
-	many	TRBV20-1	TRBJ2-4	TGCAGTGCTAGAGTCATAGCCAAAAACATTCAGTACTTC	CSARVIAKNIQYF
-	many	TRBV5-1	TRBJ2-1	TGCGCCAGCAGACTACAGGGGGGGCTTATTTACAATGAGCAGTTCTTC	CASRLQGGLIYNEQFF
TRBD2	many	TRBV20-1	TRBJ2-7	TGCAGTGCTAGAGATCGAGCGGGAGGGGACCGGGGGCAGTACTTC	CSARDRAGGDRGQYF
-	-	TRBV7-8	TRBJ2-7	TGTGCCAGCAGCGACCGTAGCGGCGAGCAGTACTTC	CASSDRSGEQYF
-	many	TRBV29-1	TRBJ2-1	TGCAGCGCCGGATCAGGGAAAGGAGGTGAGAATGAGCAGTTCTTC	CSAGSGKGGENEQFF
TRBD1	-	TRBV28	TRBJ2-3	TGTGCCAGCAGTCCAGGGACAGGGGTCGCTACGCAGTATTTT	CASSPGTGVATQYF
TRBD2	few	TRBV11-2	TRBJ2-4	TGTGCCAGCAGCTTAGAACTAGCGGGAGAGGGGGGGAACATTCAGTACTTC	CASSLELAGEGGNIQYF
-	few	TRBV10-3	TRBJ2-1	TGTGCCATCAGGGGTGGGGACTCTTACAATGAGCAGTTCTTC	CAIRGGDSYNEQFF